This T cell receptor (beta chain) was observed in a study of blood T cells in healthy people across ages. This clonotype showed up just a few times. Then a second PCR, running roughly 7 to 12 cycles, was carried out with a sample-barcoded 5' primer and a J-beta primer mix. TCRdb analysed the 5' RACE reads with MiXCR anew, one entry per CDR3 protein. The sample consists of 1,800,000 or so distinct CDR3 sequences, about 39% of them appearing once. The ends were cut back, 4 bases at V and 0 bases at J, with 16 bases in the middle. Germline V gene sequence: CDR1 SGHTA, CDR2 FQGNSA. There are 17 residues in the CDR3.

Sequences were obtained from blood. This clonotype originated in a human donor in good health. This sequence joins TRBV7-2 and TRBJ1-3, with D possibly TRBD1 on 6 matching bases. CDR3 region: CASSSTTGTFSGNTIYF. DNA of the CDR3: TGTGCCAGCAGCTCAACGACAGGAACATTCTCTGGAAACACCATATATTTT.